The next 23 T cell receptor beta chains were all read from a single sample in a study of PD-L1 blockade in urothelial cancer. Data came from immunoSEQ multiplex PCR; TCRdb stores just in-frame clones and leaves some out. In the table there are around 47,000 clones, roughly four fifths of which are singletons. Time point reported: peripheral blood 6 weeks after treatment start. The sample consisted of PBMCs, taken around atezolizumab (anti-PD-L1) treatment. All receptors derive from a man aged 55-75 years with urothelial cancer.

The chain employs TRBV19 and TRBJ1-5; the D is unclear. The CDR3 has 14 residues. V lost 5 bases, J lost 3 bases, and 11 bases lay in between. Per the germline V gene, CDR1 is LNHDA and CDR2 is SQIVND (reference sequence). As DNA, the CDR3 is TGTGCCAGTAGTCTGATAGTCTACAATCAGCCCCAGCATTTT. Translated: CASSLIVYNQPQHF.

The chain joins TRBV5-1 to TRBJ2-7; 9 positions agree with TRBD2. This CDR3 spans 15 amino acids. The germline V gene encodes CDR1 SGHRS and CDR2 YFSETQ. With 4 bases clipped from V and 6 bases from J, the junction kept 11 bases outside the gene matches. The CDR3 region has the DNA TGCGCCAGCAGCCCCACTGTGGCGGGAGGGCCCGAGCAGTACTTC. Translated: CASSPTVAGGPEQYF.

The J gene is TRBJ2-7, the V gene TRBV5-8, with 11 bases aligning to TRBD1. CDR1 is SGHTS and CDR2 is YDEGEE in the germline V gene. Unmatched junction bases numbered 5, after V lost 0 bases and J lost 6 bases. CDR3 size: 15 residues. CDR3 sequence reads: CASSLEGTGGREQYF. The CDR3, as DNA: TGTGCCAGCAGCTTGGAAGGGACAGGGGGACGCGAGCAGTACTTC.

V is TRBV5-1 and J is TRBJ2-5, with TRBD2 identical over 11 bases. This CDR3 region has 15 residues. Germline assignment: CDR1 SGHRS and CDR2 YFSETQ. The J segment lost 4 bases and the V segment lost 4 bases, leaving 6 bases of the junction unmatched. The CDR3 nucleotides read TGCGCCAGCAGCCCCGGACTAGCGGGTTTAGAGACCCAGTACTTC. It encodes CASSPGLAGLETQYF.

This clone has just a few counts. The CDR3: CASSPLPVARGDTQYF. The CDR3 DNA reads TGTGCCAGCTCACCACTACCGGTAGCTAGAGGAGATACGCAGTATTTT. The chain employs TRBV18 and TRBJ2-3; no reliable D call. The length of the CDR3 is 16 residues. Germline assignment: CDR1 KGHSH and CDR2 LQKENI. V lost 1 base and J lost 5, with 16 bases in between.

The CDR3 nucleotides read TGTGCCAGCAGTTTAGCGACAGGGGACATCTCCTACGAGCAGTACTTC. Translated: CASSLATGDISYEQYF. The chain has TRBV28 and TRBJ2-7; TRBD1 matches 8 bases. Trimming at V came to 2 bases and at J to 0 bases, leaving 6 bases not matched to a gene. The germline V gene encodes CDR1 MDHEN and CDR2 SYDVKM. The CDR3 consists of 16 residues.

As DNA, the CDR3 is TGTGCCAGCAGCCTCAGGGGCCGGCAAGCTTTCTTT. It is translated as CASSLRGRQAFF. V gene TRBV6-5 combines with J gene TRBJ1-1; D is perhaps TRBD1 (6 bases). With 6 bases removed from V and 9 bases from J, the gap between germline ends came to 14 bases. The CDR3 is 12 residues long. In germline, CDR1 is MNHEY, CDR2 SVGAGI.

The rearrangement uses TRBV27 and TRBJ2-1; tentatively, D is TRBD1 (5 bases). Germline CDR1 MNHEY, CDR2 SMNVEV (reference sequence). V gave up 11 bases and J gave up 1 base, with 9 bases separating them. The CDR3 is 12 amino acids. CDR3 residues: CASKGSYNEQFF. CDR3 DNA: TGTGCCTCCAAGGGGTCCTACAATGAGCAGTTCTTC.

The rearrangement uses TRBV28 and TRBJ1-3; 8 nucleotides match TRBD1. Germline lookup yields CDR1 MDHEN and CDR2 SYDVKM. The CDR3 loop spans 16 amino acids. J lost 4 bases, V lost 1 base, and 6 bases had no gene match. CDR3 nucleotides: TGTGCCAGCAGTTTATCAGGACAGGGTCTAGGAAACACCATATATTTT. Translation gives CASSLSGQGLGNTIYF.

The V gene is TRBV27, the J gene TRBJ1-1, with unresolved D. The CDR3 extends over 15 amino acids. CDR1 MNHEY and CDR2 SMNVEV come from the germline V gene (reference sequence). Trimming took 0 bases from V and 1 from J, leaving 9 bases between them. The CDR3 is CASSLSIRGNTEAFF. CDR3 nucleotides: TGTGCCAGCAGTTTATCGATCCGGGGGAACACTGAAGCTTTCTTT.

The chain is built from TRBV6-1 and TRBJ1-5; D is perhaps TRBD1 (5 bases). Trimming shortened V by 0 bases and J by 5 bases, and 20 bases separated the two germline ends. The CDR3 consists of 18 residues. Germline V gene lookup returns CDR1 MNHNS and CDR2 SASEGT. The CDR3 nucleotides read TGTGCCAGCAGTGAAGCGCGAGTGATGTCCAGGGCTGATCAGCCCCAGCATTTT. Translation gives CASSEARVMSRADQPQHF.

This clone appeared a single time. The chain joins TRBV5-6 to TRBJ1-6, with 7 bases aligning to TRBD1. Germline CDR1 is SGHDT and CDR2 is YYEEEE. This CDR3 has 14 amino acids. With 1 base clipped from V and 9 bases from J, the junction kept 4 bases outside the gene matches. The CDR3 DNA reads TGTGCCAGCAGCTTGTGGGCAGGGGGTTCACCCCTCCACTTT. Its protein product is CASSLWAGGSPLHF.

The V call is TRBV27, the J call TRBJ2-3; 9 positions match TRBD1. The CDR3 runs to 15 residues. The junction had 5 bases not matched to a gene; V was cut back by 5 bases and J by 2 bases. From germline, CDR1 is MNHEY and CDR2 SMNVEV (reference sequence). The CDR3 reads CASSPSQGATDTQYF. The CDR3 DNA follows: TGTGCCAGCAGTCCCTCACAGGGGGCCACAGATACGCAGTATTTT.

The genes are TRBV6-5 and TRBJ1-2; D is uncertain. CDR1 is MNHEY and CDR2 is SVGAGI in the germline V gene. V was pared by 6 bases and J by 8 bases, with 13 bases between. CDR3 length equals 12 residues. The CDR3 region has the DNA TGTGCCAGCAGGTCTACACGGGGAGGCTACACCTTC. Its protein is CASRSTRGGYTF.

This clone was seen more than once but under ten times. In the same sample, other DNA sequences code for this CDR3. This chain links TRBV30 with TRBJ2-5; unclear D gene. V lost 3 bases and J 2 bases, leaving 7 bases between the germline ends. Germline V gene sequence: CDR1 GTSNPN, CDR2 SVGIG (reference sequence). The CDR3 contains 12 residues. DNA for the CDR3: TGTGCCTGGAGCTCAGGACAAGAGACCCAGTACTTC. Translation gives CAWSSGQETQYF.

This clone was detected only a few times. The chain uses TRBV23-1 and TRBJ2-2; D perhaps matches TRBD1 (5 bases). TRBV23-1 is reported as an ORF; its role is uncertain. The V end was cut by 6 bases, the J end by 10 bases, with 18 bases between. The CDR3 totals 14 residues. This chain's CDR3 is CASRGPKGPMELFF. Here the CDR3 DNA reads TGCGCCAGCAGGGGCCCTAAGGGGCCGATGGAGCTGTTTTTT.

The J gene is TRBJ2-3, the V gene TRBV28; 8 bases fit TRBD2. Per the germline V gene, CDR1 is MDHEN and CDR2 is SYDVKM. Trimming cost V 10 bases and J 0 bases; bases outside gene matches: 6. The length of the CDR3 is 14 residues. CDR3 in amino acids: CATVAGRSTDTQYF. DNA for the CDR3: TGTGCCACCGTAGCGGGACGGAGCACAGATACGCAGTATTTT.

In its sample, this clone was seen a few times. J is TRBJ2-7 and V is TRBV4-2; 11 bases line up with TRBD1. Losses at the gene ends were 0 bases for V and 5 bases for J; bases not matched to a gene: 3. The CDR3 extends over 15 amino acids. Germline assignment: CDR1 LGHNA and CDR2 YNFKEQ. The CDR3 nucleotides are TGTGCCAGCAGCCAAGATGGACAGGGGGCCAACGAGCAGTACTTC. Its protein product is CASSQDGQGANEQYF.

The chain's CDR3 is CASSRYSLQETQYF. The CDR3 DNA follows: TGCGCCAGCAGCCGCTATAGCCTCCAAGAGACCCAGTACTTC. The gene calls are TRBV5-1 and TRBJ2-5; no firm D call. V was shortened by 4 bases and J by 1 base, with 11 bases between the two germline ends. Germline lookup yields CDR1 SGHRS and CDR2 YFSETQ. The CDR3 spans 14 residues.

The genes are TRBV5-1 and TRBJ2-3, with TRBD2 as a possible D gene (6 bases). Looked up from germline, CDR1 is SGHRS and CDR2 is YFSETQ. Trimming took off 7 bases at V and 0 bases at J, with 18 bases between the two ends. This CDR3 has 16 residues. DNA for the CDR3: TGCGCCAGCCGACGGGACTTAGCTACTAGCACAGATACGCAGTATTTT. Amino acids: CASRRDLATSTDTQYF.

This clone appeared once. V is TRBV5-4 and J is TRBJ1-4; TRBD1 agrees at 9 bases. V lost 6 bases to trimming and J lost 3 bases; unmatched junction nucleotides: 9. The germline V gene has CDR1 SGHNT and CDR2 YYREEE (reference sequence). CDR3 length: 16 residues. CDR3 residues: CASTAGTGISNEKLFF. For the CDR3, the DNA is TGTGCCAGCACCGCGGGGACAGGGATTTCTAATGAAAAACTGTTTTTT.

The rearrangement joins TRBV6-1 to TRBJ2-7; TRBD2 aligns across 9 bases. The CDR3 totals 15 residues. Germline V lookup: CDR1 MNHNS, CDR2 SASEGT. Unmatched junction bases numbered 6, after V lost 1 base and J lost 5 bases. The CDR3 DNA reads TGTGCCAGCAGTGAAGTGGCGGGAGGGCCCCACGAGCAGTACTTC. This encodes CASSEVAGGPHEQYF.

V gene TRBV28 combines with J gene TRBJ2-1, with a possible D match to TRBD2 (6 bases). The CDR3 is 15 residues long. Germline values: CDR1 MDHEN, CDR2 SYDVKM. The ends were cut back, 7 bases at V and 2 bases at J, with 15 bases in the middle. The CDR3 DNA follows: TGTGCCAGCAAGGGTTCCGGGGGTCCCTACAATGAGCAGTTCTTC. Protein sequence: CASKGSGGPYNEQFF. The whole variable domain, filled in from reference TRBV28 and TRBJ2-1, reads DVKVTQSSRYLVKRTGEKVFLECVQDMDHENMFWYRQDPGLGLRLIYFSYDVKMKEKGDIPEGYSVSREKKERFSLILESASTNQTSMYLCASKGSGGPYNEQFFGPGTRLTVL.